Listed below are T cell receptor beta chains from one sample, sequenced in a study of graft-versus-host responses after intestinal transplantation. Their antigen targets remain unknown. TCRdb keeps only in-frame clones here, not all; method: immunoSEQ multiplex PCR. Among around 49,000 clones listed, around 90% were seen once. Specimen: unstimulated CD4+ T cells sorted from spleen or lymph node cells, collected before transplant. The receptors originated from a human donor who was the organ donor for an intestinal transplant. Both conserved end residues are part of each CDR3. D genes are given only for firm matches. Not all rows give a size; the values are once, few, many and, for expanded clones, a class.

abundance,d_gene,j_gene,v_gene,CDR3nt,CDR3aa
NA,NA,TRBJ1-5,TRBV4-3,TGCGCCAGCAGCCAAGACAGGGGAGTCAGCAATCAGCCCCAGCATTTT,CASSQDRGVSNQPQHF
NA,NA,TRBJ2-7,TRBV7-2,TGTGCCAGCAGCGCCCGCGGGGCCTCTAGCTCCTACGAGCAGTACTTC,CASSARGASSSYEQYF
NA,TRBD2,TRBJ2-1,TRBV5-1,TGCGCCAGCAGCTTGACTAGCGGTGCCTACAATGAGCAGTTCTTC,CASSLTSGAYNEQFF
NA,TRBD1,TRBJ1-1,TRBV28,TGTGCCAGCCCCCCCGGACAGGGGAGATCGAACACTGAAGCTTTCTTT,CASPPGQGRSNTEAFF
NA,TRBD1,TRBJ1-6,TRBV28,TGTGCCAGCAGCGACAGGGCTAGCTCCTATAATTCACCCCTCCACTTT,CASSDRASSYNSPLHF
NA,TRBD2,TRBJ2-7,TRBV28,TGTGCCAGCAGTGCCCCAGCGGGGGGGTCCTACGAGCAGTACTTC,CASSAPAGGSYEQYF
NA,NA,TRBJ1-2,TRBV7-2,TGTGCCAGCAGCTTAGAGTCGGGTTCTAACTATGGCTACACCTTC,CASSLESGSNYGYTF
NA,NA,TRBJ2-5,TRBV5-4,TGTGCCAGCAGCCAGCCTAGCTCCCCAGAGACCCAGTACTTC,CASSQPSSPETQYF
NA,NA,TRBJ1-1,TRBV20-1,TGCAGTGCTTCCCAGAACACTGAAGCTTTCTTT,CSASQNTEAFF
NA,TRBD2,TRBJ2-2,TRBV7-2,TGTGCCAGCAGCAGGAACCTAGCGGGAGGGCTACCTGGCGGGGAGCTGTTTTTT,CASSRNLAGGLPGGELFF
NA,TRBD1,TRBJ1-1,TRBV6-5,TGTGCCAGCAGTTACCGAGACAGGGACACTGAAGCTTTCTTT,CASSYRDRDTEAFF
NA,NA,TRBJ2-7,TRBV2,TGTGCCAGCAACTTAGAGAGGGAACGGCAGTACTTC,CASNLERERQYF
NA,NA,TRBJ2-1,TRBV29-1,TGCAGTAAAATGGGCGGAGGGTACAATGAGCAGTTCTTC,CSKMGGGYNEQFF
NA,TRBD2,TRBJ2-7,TRBV28,TGTGCCAGCAGTTCCCCAGGGACTAGCGGGAGGAGAAACGAGCAGTACTTC,CASSSPGTSGRRNEQYF
NA,NA,TRBJ1-5,TRBV28,TGTGCCAGCAGCTATCCAATCCAGGAGCCCCAGCATTTT,CASSYPIQEPQHF
NA,TRBD2,TRBJ2-1,TRBV6-4,TGTGCCAGCAGTGACAGGGCGGGAGGGTACAATGAGCAGTTCTTC,CASSDRAGGYNEQFF
NA,TRBD1,TRBJ2-7,TRBV9,TGTGCCAGCAGCGTAGATTTAGGGACAGGGGATTACGAGCAGTACTTC,CASSVDLGTGDYEQYF
NA,NA,TRBJ2-5,TRBV7-2,TGTGCCAGCAGCTTAGAATATCGGGTAGAGGAGACCCAGTACTTC,CASSLEYRVEETQYF
NA,NA,TRBJ2-2,TRBV2,TGTGCCAGAGACCACAGAGGGGGGGGCACCGGGGAGCTGTTTTTT,CARDHRGGGTGELFF
NA,NA,TRBJ2-3,TRBV7-9,TGTGCCAGCAGCCCAATTGCAGGATATGGCCCTAGCGCAGATACGCAGTATTTT,CASSPIAGYGPSADTQYF
NA,NA,TRBJ2-7,TRBV6-1,TGTGCCAGCAGGCCGACAGTCTACGAGCAGTACTTC,CASRPTVYEQYF
NA,NA,TRBJ1-1,TRBV6-1,TGTGCCAGCAGCAGAGGGCATGAAGCTTTCTTT,CASSRGHEAFF
NA,TRBD2,TRBJ2-7,TRBV7-2,TGTGCCAGCAGCTTGGGACTAGCGGGAACCTACGAGCAGTACTTC,CASSLGLAGTYEQYF
NA,NA,TRBJ2-7,TRBV4-3,TGCGCCACCCCCCCTCGCGAGCAGTACTTC,CATPPREQYF
NA,NA,TRBJ2-7,TRBV9,TGTGCCAGCAGCGGGGGGGACTTACACTACGAGCAGTACTTC,CASSGGDLHYEQYF
NA,NA,TRBJ2-1,TRBV27,TGTGCCAGCAGTTTTCTAGCGAGTAAGGGCGAGCAGTTCTTC,CASSFLASKGEQFF
NA,NA,TRBJ2-1,TRBV2,TGTGCCAGCAGTGATAGGAAACTAGCTACAAATGAGCAGTTCTTC,CASSDRKLATNEQFF
NA,TRBD1,TRBJ1-5,TRBV27,TGTGCCAGCAGACTACAGGGGGCGGGGGGACAGCCCCGGCATTTT,CASRLQGAGGQPRHF
NA,TRBD2,TRBJ2-2,TRBV27,TGTGCCAGCAGACCCCTAGCGGGAGTGAACACCGGGGAGCTGTTTTTT,CASRPLAGVNTGELFF
NA,TRBD2,TRBJ2-3,TRBV6-6,TGTGCCAGCAGTTACGTGCCTAGCGGGACGGGGGATACGCAGTATTTT,CASSYVPSGTGDTQYF
NA,TRBD1,TRBJ1-4,TRBV30,TGTGCCTGGAGGTTAACAAGGACAGGGAGTGGAAAACTGTTTTTT,CAWRLTRTGSGKLFF
once,NA,TRBJ2-5,TRBV30,TGTGCCTGGAAGCACAGGGCGACGAAGACCCAGTACTTC,CAWKHRATKTQYF
NA,NA,TRBJ2-3,TRBV7-2,TGTGCCAGCAGCCGGGGGAGTGGGACAGATACGCAGTATTTT,CASSRGSGTDTQYF
NA,TRBD2,TRBJ2-1,TRBV7-3,TGTGCCAGCAGCCCCCTCGGGGGGGGCAATGAGCAGTTCTTC,CASSPLGGGNEQFF
NA,NA,TRBJ1-3,TRBV5-6,TGTGCCAGCAGCTTTCGGGAGGCCTCTGGAAACACCATATATTTT,CASSFREASGNTIYF